The entry below gives a single TCR beta chain sequence along with its context. The germline V gene has CDR1 DFQATT and CDR2 SNEGSKA (reference sequence). The CDR3 spans 16 residues. The sample comes from a study of monozygotic twins with inflammatory bowel disease. TCRdb reprocessed the 5' RACE reads; each CDR3 protein has one entry and no DNA is given. Its table lists 170,000 or so distinct CDR3 sequences. This clonotype originated in a human donor with ulcerative colitis or Crohn's disease, or a healthy co-twin of an affected twin (not recorded which). This chain uses TRBV20-1 with TRBJ2-2; TCRdb calls TRBD1, which cannot be checked without DNA. The sequenced sample was blood. CDR3 protein: CSARDALAGHTGELFF.